These T cell receptor beta chains were read from a single sample in a study of CD8+ T cells in alopecia areata. Clones were read by immunoSEQ multiplex PCR, and TCRdb kept only the in-frame ones, dropping some. The repertoire holds 150,000 or so clones, with roughly 70% as singletons. Sequenced material: CD8+ T cells sorted from blood, taken at week 0. The receptors come from a human donor with alopecia areata. The conserved cysteine and the conserved F or W are not part of the CDR3 here. Fields, in order: V gene, J gene, CDR3 protein.

TRBV7-6	TRBJ1-6	ASSSARDGNSPLH
TRBV4-1	TRBJ2-7	ASSQADFYEQY
TRBV20-1	TRBJ1-2	SAPVDYGYT
TRBV5-4	TRBJ1-2	ASSSGASGDYGYT
TRBV29-1	TRBJ2-5	SVQGRGGSLKIQETQY
TRBV30	TRBJ2-1	AWTRGLAGFYNEQF
TRBV13	TRBJ2-7	ASSANRGVIHEQY
TRBV27	TRBJ2-2	ASSPLQNTGELF
TRBV7-9	TRBJ2-3	ASSPTSKVVGLDTQY
TRBV7-2	TRBJ2-7	ASSLTSGALYEQY
TRBV30	TRBJ2-2	ALTRNTGELF
TRBV29-1	TRBJ2-1	SVPGQGVNEQF
TRBV2	TRBJ2-3	ATGLAGGFTDTQY
TRBV2	TRBJ2-5	ASMPAPGIADQETQY
TRBV23-1	TRBJ2-2	ASTIIRGGSGELF
TRBV2	TRBJ2-7	ASIGTGQTYEQY
TRBV5-1	TRBJ2-1	ASSPPDRSYNEQF
TRBV4-1	TRBJ2-1	ASRLGQGSHEQF
TRBV7-9	TRBJ1-6	ASSLPGKPLH
TRBV4-2	TRBJ1-3	ASSQGGNTIY
TRBV29-1	TRBJ2-7	SVGERGTSYEQY
TRBV5-1	TRBJ1-1	ASSSILEDTEAF
TRBV18	TRBJ1-1	ASSPRTGGDEAF
TRBV10-3	TRBJ2-3	ATIDRGATDTQY
TRBV7-9	TRBJ2-7	ASSSLAGGPGYEQY
TRBV4-1	TRBJ1-3	ASSQDSSGNTIY
TRBV7-3	TRBJ1-1	ASSLSAGTQNTEAF
TRBV15	TRBJ2-7	ATSRGGEGNEY
TRBV7-9	TRBJ1-1	ASSLGTGLEAF
TRBV9	TRBJ2-1	ASSPLGRQGPREQF
TRBV9	TRBJ2-5	ASSVEGDYALETQY
TRBV7-2	TRBJ2-1	ASSDPRSKL
TRBV13	TRBJ2-7	ASSIGRTYEQY
TRBV9	TRBJ2-3	ASSAQKDTDTQY
TRBV6-1	TRBJ2-6	ASSEIGSGANVLT
TRBV4-1	TRBJ2-5	ASSQVRDREETQY
TRBV4-1	TRBJ1-1	ASSPPSRAGTTEAF
TRBV25-1	TRBJ2-7	ASSRGHEQY
TRBV5-5	TRBJ2-5	ASSLEAIPETQY
TRBV5-6	TRBJ1-6	ASSFEQGAISSYNSPLH
TRBV6-1	TRBJ1-2	ASSEVNSLLSRNYGYT
TRBV2	TRBJ2-5	ASSAPAAQETQY
TRBV5-1	TRBJ2-3	ASTPLGGPRTDTQY
TRBV5-4	TRBJ2-3	ASSSSGTTDTQY
TRBV6-5	TRBJ1-2	ASRYPGRAYGYT
TRBV19	TRBJ2-1	ASSILTGEDNEQF
TRBV10-3	TRBJ1-5	AISESGRASNQPQH
TRBV29-1	TRBJ2-5	SVVQRETQY